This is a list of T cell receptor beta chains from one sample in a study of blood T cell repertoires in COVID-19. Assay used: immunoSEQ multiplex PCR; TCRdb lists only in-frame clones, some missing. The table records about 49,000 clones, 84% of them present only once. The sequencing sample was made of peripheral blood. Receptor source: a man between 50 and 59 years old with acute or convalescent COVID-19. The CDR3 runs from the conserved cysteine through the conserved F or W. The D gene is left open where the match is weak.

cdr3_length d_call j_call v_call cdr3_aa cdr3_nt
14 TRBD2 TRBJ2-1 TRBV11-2 CASSLTRGGNEQFF TGTGCCAGCAGCTTAACGCGGGGGGGGAATGAGCAGTTCTTC
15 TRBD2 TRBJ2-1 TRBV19 CASSIESSGSNEQFF TGTGCCAGTAGTATTGAGTCTAGCGGGAGCAATGAGCAGTTCTTC
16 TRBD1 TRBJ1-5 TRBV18 CASSPSGTGFNQPQHF TGTGCCAGCTCACCTTCCGGGACAGGGTTCAATCAGCCCCAGCATTTT
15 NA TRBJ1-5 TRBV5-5 CASSGGDVDNQPQHF TGTGCCAGCAGCGGGGGGGACGTGGACAATCAGCCCCAGCATTTT
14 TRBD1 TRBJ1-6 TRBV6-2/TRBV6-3 CASSPGGWISPLHF TGTGCCAGCAGCCCAGGGGGCTGGATTTCACCCCTCCACTTT
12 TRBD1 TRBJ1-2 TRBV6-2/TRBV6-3 CASSLGQVGYTF TGTGCCAGCAGCTTGGGACAGGTTGGCTACACCTTC
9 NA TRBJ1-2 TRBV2 CASSASYTF TGTGCCAGCAGTGCAAGCTACACCTTC
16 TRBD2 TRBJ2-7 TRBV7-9 CASSFREGLAGSEQYF TGTGCCAGCAGCTTCCGGGAAGGACTAGCGGGGAGTGAGCAGTACTTC
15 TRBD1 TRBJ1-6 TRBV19 CASSIGDRVNSPLHF TGTGCCAGTAGTATTGGGGACAGGGTGAATTCACCCCTCCACTTT
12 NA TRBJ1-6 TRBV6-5 CASRAGMSPLHF TGTGCCAGCAGGGCGGGGATGTCACCCCTCCACTTT
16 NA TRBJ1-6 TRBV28 CASSAIGGSYNSPLHF TGTGCCAGCAGTGCGATAGGAGGCTCCTATAATTCACCCCTCCACTTT
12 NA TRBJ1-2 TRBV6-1 CASSERLYGYTF TGTGCCAGCAGTGAGAGACTCTATGGCTACACCTTC
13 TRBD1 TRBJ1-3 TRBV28 CASLQGVRNTIYF TGTGCCAGCCTACAGGGGGTAAGAAACACCATATATTTT
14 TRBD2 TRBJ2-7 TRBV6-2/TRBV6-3 CASSYAGVGYEQYF TGTGCCAGCAGTTACGCGGGAGTCGGCTACGAGCAGTACTTC
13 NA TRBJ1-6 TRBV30 CAWSAGEDSPLHF TGTGCCTGGAGTGCGGGGGAGGACTCACCCCTCCACTTT
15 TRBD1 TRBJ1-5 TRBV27 CASRRGQGSNQPQHF TGTGCCAGCAGGCGAGGACAGGGAAGCAATCAGCCCCAGCATTTT
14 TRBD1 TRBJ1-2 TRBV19 CASSIVGGPSGYTF TGTGCCAGTAGTATAGTAGGGGGCCCGTCGGGCTACACCTTC
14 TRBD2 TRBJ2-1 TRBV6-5 CASSRLAGSNEQFF TGTGCCAGCAGTCGGCTAGCGGGGTCCAATGAGCAGTTCTTC